The 29 T cell receptor beta chains listed next were all sequenced from one sample in a study of blood T cells in healthy people across ages. Alongside a J-beta primer mix, a sample-barcoded 5' primer served in a second PCR lasting roughly 6 to 12 cycles. TCRdb called the 5' RACE reads again in MiXCR, with one record for every CDR3 protein. The sample yields hundreds of thousands of distinct CDR3 sequences, 52% seen once. Material for sequencing was blood. The receptors come from a woman aged 80 or over in good health.

The chain uses TRBV28 and TRBJ2-7; 10 bases agree with TRBD1. The V and J ends lost 6 bases and 6 bases, in that order; junction bases with no gene match: 11. The CDR3 loop spans 15 amino acids. Germline CDR1 reads MDHEN; CDR2 reads SYDVKM. The CDR3 sequence: CASRKPGQGTVEQYF. DNA of the CDR3: TGTGCCAGCAGGAAACCGGGACAGGGGACCGTCGAGCAGTACTTC.

About this clonotype itself: A much more abundant neighbour one base away suggests this may be a read error. V usage is TRBV29-1 and J usage is TRBJ2-1; TRBD2 matches at 8 bases. Per the germline V gene, CDR1 is SQVTM and CDR2 is ANQGSEA. CDR3 size: 13 residues. V gave up 7 bases and J gave up 8 bases; unmatched junction bases: 10. The CDR3 is CSGTSPAGYEQFF. The CDR3 region has the DNA TGCAGCGGGACTAGCCCGGCAGGTTATGAGCAGTTCTTC.

In its sample, this clonotype was seen a few times. The genes are TRBV11-2 and TRBJ2-1; D might be TRBD2 (6 bases). Germline V gives CDR1 SGHAT, CDR2 FQNNGV. This CDR3 region has 15 residues. Trimming shortened V by 3 bases and J by 6 bases, and 15 bases separated the two germline ends. CDR3 sequence reads: CASSLGFTSRNEQFF. CDR3 nucleotide sequence: TGTGCCAGCAGCTTGGGCTTCACTAGCCGCAATGAGCAGTTCTTC.

This clonotype has ten or more counts. The chain joins TRBV5-5 to TRBJ2-3; D gene unclear. The length of the CDR3 is 12 residues. The germline V and J ends were trimmed by 4 bases and 6 bases, with 9 bases remaining between them. Per germline, CDR1 SGHKS and CDR2 YYEKEE (reference sequence). CDR3 sequence: CASSGALDTQYF. The CDR3 coding sequence is TGTGCCAGCAGCGGCGCACTGGATACGCAGTATTTT.

In its sample, this clonotype was seen a few times. A much larger clone sits a single nucleotide away, making a read error possible. The V and J genes are TRBV7-2 and TRBJ2-1; D may be TRBD1 or TRBD2 (7 bases each). CDR1 is SGHTA, CDR2 FQGNSA, per germline. Deletions cut 6 bases from V and 2 bases from J, with 14 bases between. This CDR3 region has 15 residues. CDR3 nucleotide sequence: TGTGCCAGCAGGACAGCAGGGGGGGCCTACAATGAGCAGTTCTTC. Its protein is CASRTAGGAYNEQFF.

V gene TRBV14 combines with J gene TRBJ1-4, with unresolved D. The germline V gene has CDR1 SGHDN and CDR2 FVKESK. Trimming cost V 3 bases and J 7 bases, with 18 bases left between them. The CDR3 runs 16 residues. The DNA of the CDR3 is TGTGCCAGCAGCCACGAAAGAACCGGGCGGAGTGAAAAACTGTTTTTT. The encoded protein is CASSHERTGRSEKLFF.

This clonotype was recorded at least ten times. The genes are TRBV12-3 or TRBV12-4 and TRBJ1-4, with D unresolved. This CDR3 has 15 amino acids. Deletions cut 5 bases from V and 4 bases from J, with 14 bases between. This CDR3 reads CASSPPTSLNEKLFF. The CDR3, as DNA: TGTGCCAGCAGTCCCCCGACATCCCTTAATGAAAAACTGTTTTTT.

The chain uses TRBV12-3 or TRBV12-4 and TRBJ1-2, with D possibly being TRBD1 (6 bases). The ends were cut back, 5 bases at V and 7 bases at J, with 11 bases in the middle. The CDR3 contains 12 residues. The CDR3: CASSPARGGYTF. In nucleotides, the CDR3 is TGTGCCAGCAGTCCGGCCAGGGGTGGCTACACCTTC.

V is TRBV20-1 and J is TRBJ2-1; the match to TRBD1 covers 7 bases. The CDR3 has 14 residues. CDR1 DFQATT and CDR2 SNEGSKA come from the germline V gene (reference sequence). V lost 4 bases and J lost 10; bases outside the gene matches: 13. The CDR3 reads CSATQGSLTREQFF. Here the CDR3 DNA reads TGCAGTGCTACACAGGGGTCCCTTACAAGGGAGCAGTTCTTC.

Worth noting for this clonotype: Just one base apart from a much larger clone, this may be a read error. The genes are TRBV27 and TRBJ2-1; D is unresolved. Per the germline V gene, CDR1 is MNHEY and CDR2 is SMNVEV (reference sequence). There are 13 residues in the CDR3. The CDR3 here is CTSSLFASNEQFF. The CDR3 nucleotides are TGTACCAGCAGTTTATTCGCGAGTAATGAGCAGTTCTTC.

In its sample, this clonotype was seen a few times. The gene calls are TRBV6-1 and TRBJ2-5; D is uncertain. The CDR3 covers 12 residues. Germline assignment: CDR1 MNHNS and CDR2 SASEGT. V shed 4 bases and J shed 5 bases, with 8 bases lying between them. Here the CDR3 reads CASSVLQETQYF. As DNA, the CDR3 is TGTGCCAGCAGTGTCCTTCAGGAGACCCAGTACTTC.

The chain carries TRBV7-2 and TRBJ2-7; D is undetermined. Trimming left V 5 bases short and J 3 bases short, with 26 bases between. The CDR3 loop spans 18 amino acids. CDR1 and CDR2 from the germline V gene are SGHTA and FQGNSA. The CDR3: CASSQPLGSPPNLYEQYF. In DNA form, the CDR3 reads TGTGCCAGCAGCCAGCCTTTGGGATCTCCCCCCAATCTCTACGAGCAGTACTTC.

The chain combines TRBV7-9 with TRBJ1-1; D is perhaps TRBD1 (5 bases). V was cut by 1 base and J by 4 bases, with 7 bases left in between. The germline gives CDR1 SEHNR, CDR2 FQNEAQ (reference sequence). This CDR3 spans 13 amino acids. CDR3 in amino acids: CASSLEGRTEAFF. CDR3 in DNA: TGTGCCAGCAGCTTAGAGGGACGCACTGAAGCTTTCTTT.

This clonotype was observed a handful of times. The chain joins TRBV15 to TRBJ1-1; no definite D call. From germline, CDR1 is LNHNV and CDR2 YYDKDF (reference sequence). The CDR3 is 13 amino acids. Trimming removed 4 bases at V and 1 base at J, with 7 bases between. CDR3 DNA sequence: TGTGCCACCAGCATTCGGACGAACACTGAAGCTTTCTTT. Its translation is CATSIRTNTEAFF.

V is TRBV27 and J is TRBJ2-1; TRBD2 agrees at 7 bases. CDR1 and CDR2 (germline): MNHEY, SMNVEV (reference sequence). The CDR3 extends over 21 amino acids. V lost 6 bases and J lost 0; bases outside the gene matches: 23. In nucleotides, the CDR3 is TGTGCCAGCAGACAGTTTAAATCTGAGGGGTTAGCGGGCCACTCCTACAATGAGCAGTTCTTC. Its translation: CASRQFKSEGLAGHSYNEQFF.

This clonotype was counted between two and nine times. V and J are TRBV5-5 and TRBJ1-5; 7 positions match TRBD1. V lost 5 bases to trimming and J lost 6 bases; unmatched junction nucleotides: 8. This CDR3 region has 14 residues. Germline V gene data show CDR1 as SGHKS and CDR2 as YYEKEE (reference sequence). DNA for the CDR3: TGTGCCAGCAGACGCACAGGGGTCGGTCAGCCCCAGCATTTT. Translation: CASRRTGVGQPQHF.

Regarding this clonotype: This clone may be a read error of a much larger clone one base away. The chain joins TRBV7-2 to TRBJ2-1, with D possibly TRBD2 on 5 matching bases. The CDR3 covers 15 residues. Germline V CDR1 and CDR2: SGHTA, FQGNSA. The CDR3: CACSQMKVWGDEQFF. The CDR3 DNA reads as TGTGCCTGCAGCCAAATGAAGGTGTGGGGAGATGAGCAGTTCTTC.

The chain employs TRBV20-1 and TRBJ1-1, with 8 nucleotides matching TRBD1. The CDR3 has 20 residues. The V gene end was trimmed by 1 base and the J gene end by 0 bases; junction bases not matched to a gene: 19. The germline V gene has CDR1 DFQATT and CDR2 SNEGSKA (reference sequence). The CDR3 coding sequence is TGCAGTGCTAGAGGGGTCTTCACGACAGGGGCACTGGGAATGAACACTGAAGCTTTCTTT. This translates into CSARGVFTTGALGMNTEAFF.

This clonotype was counted only a few times. The J gene is TRBJ2-1, the V gene TRBV20-1, with unresolved D. The CDR3 runs to 15 residues. Germline CDR1 and CDR2: DFQATT and SNEGSKA (reference sequence). Trimming took off 2 bases at V and 7 bases at J, with 18 bases between the two ends. The CDR3 loop reads CSARPVRVVKNEQFF. The CDR3 coding sequence is TGCAGTGCTAGACCTGTTCGAGTCGTGAAAAATGAGCAGTTCTTC.

Of note for this clonotype: The final CDR3 position lacks the conserved phenylalanine or tryptophan, pointing to a likely read error. The DNA is omitted, as the CDR3 cannot be located on it reliably, and the CDR3 follows TCRdb's listing. The rearrangement joins TRBV5-1 to TRBJ2-3; the tabulated D call, TRBD1, remains unverified against the DNA. The CDR3 is 15 amino acids in total, end residues counted. The germline gives CDR1 SGHRS, CDR2 YFSETQ. This chain's CDR3 is CASTNQDSLRDTQSV.

Details on this clonotype: A much larger clone sits a single nucleotide away, making a read error possible. This chain links TRBV20-1 with TRBJ2-1; tentatively, D is TRBD1 (6 bases). The germline V gene encodes CDR1 DFQATT and CDR2 SNEGSKA (reference sequence). The CDR3 has 14 amino acids. This chain's CDR3 is CSATGTTTYNGQFF. DNA of the CDR3: TGCAGTGCTACCGGGACAACTACCTACAATGGGCAGTTCTTC.

J is TRBJ2-2 and V is TRBV7-6; 8 nucleotides align to TRBD2. This CDR3 contains 15 residues. V was pared by 7 bases and J by 3 bases, with 7 bases of the junction left unmatched. Germline loops: CDR1 SGHVS, CDR2 FNYEAQ. CDR3 nucleotide sequence: TGTGCCAGCACAGTAGCAGCGGGGGACACCGGGGAGCTGTTTTTT. This sequence encodes CASTVAAGDTGELFF.

Worth noting for this clonotype: A clone one base away is much larger, so this may be a read error. V and J are TRBV6-5 and TRBJ2-3; no reliable D call. CDR3 length equals 15 residues. V lost 2 bases and J 1 base, leaving 10 bases between the germline ends. Germline CDR1 reads MNHEY; CDR2 reads SVGAGI. CDR3 region: CASSYASWGTDTQYF. The CDR3, as DNA: TGTGCCAGCAGTTACGCGAGCTGGGGCACAGATACGCAGTATTTT.

The chain links TRBV20-1 to TRBJ2-5, with TRBD1 identical over 9 bases. CDR1 DFQATT and CDR2 SNEGSKA come from the germline V gene (reference sequence). After removal of 1 base from V and 4 bases from J, the junction contained 7 bases not matched to a gene. The CDR3 covers 15 residues. CDR3 protein: CSARVGGQGRETQYF. The CDR3 DNA reads as TGCAGTGCTAGAGTAGGGGGACAGGGTCGAGAGACCCAGTACTTC.

This clonotype showed up just a few times. A much larger clonotype is one base distant, so this may be a read error. The chain combines TRBV13 with TRBJ2-5, with D possibly being TRBD1 or TRBD2 (5 bases each). There are 14 residues in the CDR3. Germline values: CDR1 PRHDT, CDR2 FYEKMQ (reference sequence). Trimming took off 2 bases at V and 2 bases at J, with 9 bases between the two ends. CDR3 DNA: TGTGCCAGCAGCTTAAGAGGGGAACAAGAGACCCAGTACTTC. It translates to CASSLRGEQETQYF.

V and J are TRBV4-1 and TRBJ2-5, with D uncertain. The end of the DNA aligns better with TRBJ2-7, so the J call may be wrong. CDR1 is MGHRA and CDR2 is YSYEKL in the germline V gene. The CDR3 extends over 16 amino acids. The CDR3 DNA reads TGCGCCAGCAGCCGAGAACGAACGGCAGGTTCGGGCGAGCAGTACTTC. This sequence encodes CASSRERTAGSGEQYF.

The chain links TRBV5-1 to TRBJ1-5; no clear D. V was clipped by 4 bases and J by 7 bases, with 12 bases between them. This CDR3 contains 13 residues. CDR1 and CDR2 (germline): SGHRS, YFSETQ. The CDR3 DNA reads TGCGCCAGCAGCGTGGAAGGAGTCCAGCCCCAGCATTTT. Translating it yields CASSVEGVQPQHF.

This clonotype was detected a few times. A much larger clone differs from this one at a single base, so this may be a read error. The chain combines TRBV4-1 with TRBJ2-1; D gene ambiguous. This CDR3 comprises 14 residues. V was clipped by 1 base and J by 7 bases, with 11 bases between them. Germline CDR1 reads MGHRA; CDR2 reads YSYEKL. The CDR3 DNA reads as TGCGCCAGCAGCCAAGGAAGGCGGTTGAATGAGCAGTTCTTC. Its protein product is CASSQGRRLNEQFF.

Notes on this clonotype: A read error may explain this, as a much larger clone is one base away. V and J are TRBV27 and TRBJ2-7; 7 bases agree with TRBD2. This CDR3 is 14 amino acids long. Per germline, CDR1 MNHEY and CDR2 SMNVEV (reference sequence). The CDR3 loop reads CTSSRERGIYEQYF. CDR3 nucleotides: TGTACCAGCAGCCGGGAGCGGGGTATTTACGAGCAGTACTTC.